The sample holds a few counts of the clone carrying this T cell receptor beta chain. The antigen remains unidentified. TCRdb independently ran MiXCR on the 5' RACE reads; one entry per CDR3 protein. The table records about 810,000 distinct CDR3 sequences, about 12% of them present only once. Healthy Caucasians, and only they, were the donors. The data originate from a study of identical twins. Study-wide findings and caveats: Out-of-frame alpha sequences common to twins were enriched for low generation probability.

CDR1 MNHNS and CDR2 SASEGT come from the germline V gene. The CDR3 runs 14 residues. V was cut by 8 bases and J by 6 bases, with 19 bases left in between. This sample also belongs to another study, concerning yellow fever vaccine responses in identical twins.

The genes are TRBV6-1 and TRBJ1-2, with D tentatively TRBD1 (5 bases). The sequenced sample consisted of PBMCs. The receptor's source is a woman aged 18-29 years in good health. The CDR3 region is CASFPGPLRNGYTF. CDR3 nucleotides: TGTGCCAGCTTCCCGGGACCCCTTCGGAATGGCTACACCTTC.